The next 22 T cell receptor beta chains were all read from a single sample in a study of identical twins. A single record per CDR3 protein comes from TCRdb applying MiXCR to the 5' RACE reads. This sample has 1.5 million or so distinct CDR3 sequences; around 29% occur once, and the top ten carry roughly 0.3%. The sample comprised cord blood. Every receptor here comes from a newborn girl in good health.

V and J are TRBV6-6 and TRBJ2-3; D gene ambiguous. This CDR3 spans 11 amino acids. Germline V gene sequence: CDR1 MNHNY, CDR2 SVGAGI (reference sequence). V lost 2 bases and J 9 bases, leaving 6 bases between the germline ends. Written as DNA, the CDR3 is TGTGCCAGCAGTTACGGATTAACGCAGTATTTT. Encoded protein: CASSYGLTQYF.

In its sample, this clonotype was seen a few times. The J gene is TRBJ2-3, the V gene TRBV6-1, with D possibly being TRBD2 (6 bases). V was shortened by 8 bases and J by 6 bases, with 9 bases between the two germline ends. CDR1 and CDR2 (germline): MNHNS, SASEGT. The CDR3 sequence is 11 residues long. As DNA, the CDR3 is TGTGCCAGCCGGGACTTCGATACGCAGTATTTT. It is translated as CASRDFDTQYF.

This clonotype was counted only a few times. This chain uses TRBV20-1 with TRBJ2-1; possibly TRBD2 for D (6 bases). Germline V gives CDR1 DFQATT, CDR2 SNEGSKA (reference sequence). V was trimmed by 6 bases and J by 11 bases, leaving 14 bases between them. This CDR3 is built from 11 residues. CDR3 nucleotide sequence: TGCAGTGCGCGCCTAGCGCGCCAGCAGTTCTTC. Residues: CSARLARQQFF.

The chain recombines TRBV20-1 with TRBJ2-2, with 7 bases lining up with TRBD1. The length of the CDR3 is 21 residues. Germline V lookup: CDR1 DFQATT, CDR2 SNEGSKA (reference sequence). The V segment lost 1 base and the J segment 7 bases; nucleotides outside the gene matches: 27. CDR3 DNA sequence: TGCAGTGCTAGAGGGCTTAAAACCCAACCAGAGCACACAGGGGATAACGGGGAGCTGTTTTTT. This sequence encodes CSARGLKTQPEHTGDNGELFF.

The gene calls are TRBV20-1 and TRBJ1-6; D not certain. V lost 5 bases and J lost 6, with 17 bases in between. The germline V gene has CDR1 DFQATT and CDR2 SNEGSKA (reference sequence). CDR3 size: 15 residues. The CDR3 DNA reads TGCAGTGCTTGCCCAGAGGCCTCGGGTAATTCACCCCTCCACTTT. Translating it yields CSACPEASGNSPLHF.

CDR3 coding DNA: TGTGCCAGCAGCCAAGCCTTTTCTCCCGGGACAGGGGAAGAGACCCAGTACTTC. The encoded protein is CASSQAFSPGTGEETQYF. V gene TRBV4-2 combines with J gene TRBJ2-5; 10 bases line up with TRBD1. Germline V gene lookup returns CDR1 LGHNA and CDR2 YNFKEQ. There are 18 residues in the CDR3. V dropped 1 base and J dropped 3; count of bases not matched to a gene: 11.

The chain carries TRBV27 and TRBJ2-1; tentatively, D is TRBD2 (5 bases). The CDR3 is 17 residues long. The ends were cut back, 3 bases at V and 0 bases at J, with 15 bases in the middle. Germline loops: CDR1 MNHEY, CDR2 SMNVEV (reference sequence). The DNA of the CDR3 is TGTGCCAGCAGTTTCCACAGCGGAATCCTCTCCTACAATGAGCAGTTCTTC. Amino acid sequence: CASSFHSGILSYNEQFF.

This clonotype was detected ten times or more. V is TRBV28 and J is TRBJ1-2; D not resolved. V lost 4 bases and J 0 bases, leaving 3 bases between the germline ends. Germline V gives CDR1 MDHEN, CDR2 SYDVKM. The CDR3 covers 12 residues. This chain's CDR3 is CASSWTNYGYTF. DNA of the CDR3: TGTGCCAGCAGTTGGACTAACTATGGCTACACCTTC.

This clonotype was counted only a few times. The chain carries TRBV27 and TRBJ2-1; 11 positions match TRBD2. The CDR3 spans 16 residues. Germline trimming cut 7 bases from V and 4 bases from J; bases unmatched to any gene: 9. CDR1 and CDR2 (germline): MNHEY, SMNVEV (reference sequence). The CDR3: CASMGPTSGVYNEQFF. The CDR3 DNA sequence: TGTGCCAGCATGGGTCCGACTAGCGGGGTTTACAATGAGCAGTTCTTC.

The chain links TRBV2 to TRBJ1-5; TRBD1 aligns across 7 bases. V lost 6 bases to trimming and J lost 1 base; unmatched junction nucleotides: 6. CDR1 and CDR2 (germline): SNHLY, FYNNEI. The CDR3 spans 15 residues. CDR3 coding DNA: TGTGCCAGCAGAGACAGGGAAGGAAGCAATCAGCCCCAGCATTTT. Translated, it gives CASRDREGSNQPQHF.

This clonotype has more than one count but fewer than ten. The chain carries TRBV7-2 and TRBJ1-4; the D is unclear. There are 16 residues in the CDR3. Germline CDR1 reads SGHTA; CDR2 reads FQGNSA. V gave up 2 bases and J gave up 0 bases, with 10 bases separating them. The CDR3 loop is CASSLNSAATNEKLFF. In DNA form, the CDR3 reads TGTGCCAGCAGCTTAAACAGCGCTGCAACTAATGAAAAACTGTTTTTT.

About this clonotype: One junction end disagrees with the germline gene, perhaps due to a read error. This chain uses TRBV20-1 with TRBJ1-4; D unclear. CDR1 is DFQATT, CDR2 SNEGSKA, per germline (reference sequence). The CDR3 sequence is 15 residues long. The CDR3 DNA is TGCAGTGAACTGCAGGCCGGGGATCTTAGTGAAAAACTGTGTTTT. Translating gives CSELQAGDLSEKLCF.

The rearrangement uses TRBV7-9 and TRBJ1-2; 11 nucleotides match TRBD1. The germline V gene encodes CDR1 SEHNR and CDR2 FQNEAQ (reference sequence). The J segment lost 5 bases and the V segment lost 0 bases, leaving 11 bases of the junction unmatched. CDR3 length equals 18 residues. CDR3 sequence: CASSLAHGTGGTRYGYTF. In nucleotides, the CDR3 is TGTGCCAGCAGCTTAGCGCATGGGACAGGGGGGACGAGATATGGCTACACCTTC. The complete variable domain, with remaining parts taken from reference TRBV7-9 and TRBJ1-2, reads DTGVSQNPRHKITKRGQNVTFRCDPISEHNRLYWYRQTLGQGPEFLTYFQNEAQLEKSRLLSDRFSAERPKGSFSTLEIQRTEQGDSAMYLCASSLAHGTGGTRYGYTFGSGTRLTVV.

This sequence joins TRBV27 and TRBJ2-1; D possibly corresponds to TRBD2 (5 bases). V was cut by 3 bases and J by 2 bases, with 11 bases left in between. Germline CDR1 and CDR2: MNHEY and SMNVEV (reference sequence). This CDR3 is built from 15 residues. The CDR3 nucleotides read TGTGCCAGCAGTTTTAGACTACCAACCTACAATGAGCAGTTCTTC. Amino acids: CASSFRLPTYNEQFF.

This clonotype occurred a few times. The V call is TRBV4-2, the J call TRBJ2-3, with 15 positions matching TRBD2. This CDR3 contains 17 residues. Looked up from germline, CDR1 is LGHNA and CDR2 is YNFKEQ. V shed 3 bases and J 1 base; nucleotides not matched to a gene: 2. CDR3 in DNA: TGTGCCAGCAGCCAGGGGACTAGCGGGGGGCGCACAGATACGCAGTATTTT. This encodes CASSQGTSGGRTDTQYF.

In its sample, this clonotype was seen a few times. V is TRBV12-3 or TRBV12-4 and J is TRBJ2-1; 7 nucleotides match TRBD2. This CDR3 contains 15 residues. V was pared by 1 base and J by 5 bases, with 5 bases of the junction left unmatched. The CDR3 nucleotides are TGTGCCAGCAGTTTAGGGTGGGGGGGTCACAATGAGCAGTTCTTC. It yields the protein CASSLGWGGHNEQFF.

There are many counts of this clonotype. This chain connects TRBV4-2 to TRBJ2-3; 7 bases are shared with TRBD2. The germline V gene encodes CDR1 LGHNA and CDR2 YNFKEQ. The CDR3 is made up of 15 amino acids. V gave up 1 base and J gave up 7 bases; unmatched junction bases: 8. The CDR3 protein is CASSQGEGPLNTQYF. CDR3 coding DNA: TGTGCCAGCAGCCAAGGGGAGGGCCCGCTGAATACGCAGTATTTT.

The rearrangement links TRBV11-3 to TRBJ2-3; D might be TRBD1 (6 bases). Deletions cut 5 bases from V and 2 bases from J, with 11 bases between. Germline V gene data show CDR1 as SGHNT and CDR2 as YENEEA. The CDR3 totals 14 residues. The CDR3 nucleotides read TGTGCCAGCAGCCACAGGGATACCACAGATACGCAGTATTTT. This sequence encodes CASSHRDTTDTQYF.

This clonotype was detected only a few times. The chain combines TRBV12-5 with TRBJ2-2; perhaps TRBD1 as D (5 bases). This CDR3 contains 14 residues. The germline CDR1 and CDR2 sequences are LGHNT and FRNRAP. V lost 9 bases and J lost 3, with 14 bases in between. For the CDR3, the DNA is TGTGCTAGCTCCCCAGGGTCATACACCGGGGAGCTGTTTTTT. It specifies CASSPGSYTGELFF.

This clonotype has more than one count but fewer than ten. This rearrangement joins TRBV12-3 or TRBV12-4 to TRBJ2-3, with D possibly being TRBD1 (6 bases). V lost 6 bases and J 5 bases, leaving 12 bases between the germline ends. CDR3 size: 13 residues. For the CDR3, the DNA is TGTGCCAGCAGCCGGTCAGGGGTAGATACGCAGTATTTT. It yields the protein CASSRSGVDTQYF.

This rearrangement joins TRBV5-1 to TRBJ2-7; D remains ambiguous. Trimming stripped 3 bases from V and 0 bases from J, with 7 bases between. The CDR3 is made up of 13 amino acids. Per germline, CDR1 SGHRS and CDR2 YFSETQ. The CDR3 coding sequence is TGCGCCAGCAGCTACGACATCTCCTACGAGCAGTACTTC. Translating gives CASSYDISYEQYF.

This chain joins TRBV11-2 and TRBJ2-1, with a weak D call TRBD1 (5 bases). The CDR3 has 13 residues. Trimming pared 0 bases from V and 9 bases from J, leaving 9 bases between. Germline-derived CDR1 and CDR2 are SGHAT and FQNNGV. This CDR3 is CASSLELRGEQFF. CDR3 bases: TGTGCCAGCAGCTTAGAGCTTAGGGGTGAGCAGTTCTTC.